This T cell receptor beta chain stems from a study of control samples from healthy donors and cancer patients. Clones were read by immunoSEQ multiplex PCR, and TCRdb kept only the in-frame ones, dropping some. The sample holds roughly 370,000 clones, more than 80% seen once. V was clipped by 6 bases and J by 5 bases, with 14 bases between them. The CDR3 sequence is 13 residues long. From germline, CDR1 is MDHEN and CDR2 SYDVKM. This TCR was recovered from a man aged 40-55 years with head and neck cancer. The source material was PBMCs. This chain links TRBV28 with TRBJ2-7, with D tentatively TRBD1 (6 bases). The chain's CDR3 is CASSLQGANEQYF. In nucleotides, the CDR3 is TGTGCCAGCAGCCTACAGGGTGCCAACGAGCAGTACTTC.